This TCR beta chain was retrieved from a study of T cells in Graves' hyperthyroidism and ophthalmopathy. Looked up from germline, CDR1 is MDHEN and CDR2 is SYDVKM. Deletions cut 4 bases from V and 0 bases from J, with 4 bases between. This CDR3 comprises 14 residues. TCR beta CDR3 regions were amplified from RNA transcripts. With the HTBI primer set, the TCR CDR3 went through a first round of RT-PCR. TCRdb passed the multiplex PCR reads through MiXCR, listing each CDR3 protein once. The data contain about 620,000 distinct CDR3 sequences, about a sixth of them singletons. PBMCs stemmed from over 7.5 ml fresh peripheral blood. This clonotype came up a few times.

V gene TRBV28 combines with J gene TRBJ1-6; no clear D. The origin of this receptor is a woman aged 25 to 39 with Graves' hyperthyroidism. Sequenced sample: blood. The CDR3 loop reads CASSWTSYNSPLHF. The CDR3 DNA reads as TGTGCCAGCAGTTGGACCTCCTATAATTCACCCCTCCACTTT.